What follows are 22 T cell receptor beta chains derived from one specimen sequenced in a study of PD-1 blockade in classical Hodgkin lymphoma (TCRdb year 2020). Read against the paper, the sample's time point label means: cycle 4 day 1 (C4D1), after 6 weeks of nivolumab. Every trial patient had relapsed following autologous stem cell transplantation, and prior brentuximab vedotin exposure was what differed among cohorts A, B and C. A Miltenyi CD4+ T cell isolation kit was used for magnetic negative selection to purify CD4+ T cells from thawed PBMCs. Receptors were amplified or captured by the immunoSEQ multiplex PCR assay. The source is immuneACCESS, and TCRdb retained only in-frame sequences with V and J called. Part of the clones is not carried over; for the studies checked, unresolved V genes explain less than half of this, and the remainder is unexplained. Here the sample has 25,000 to 30,000 clones; 70% to 85% occur a single time. Clones ranked in the top ten supply approximately 0.62% of the sample.

The sample consisted of CD4+ T cells from blood, taken before the fourth cycle of nivolumab. These receptors all stem from a human donor with classical Hodgkin lymphoma.

V is TRBV7-9 and J is TRBJ1-1; D is unclear. V lost 10 bases and J lost 2, with 17 bases in between. This CDR3 comprises 14 residues. Germline V CDR1 and CDR2: SEHNR, FQNEAQ (reference sequence). The CDR3, as DNA: TGTGCCACCAACCAAGCAGGTTTAAACACTGAAGCTTTCTTT. Residues: CATNQAGLNTEAFF.

V is TRBV10-3 and J is TRBJ2-3; TRBD1 is a possible D gene (5 bases). This CDR3 spans 15 amino acids. Trimming took off 3 bases at V and 0 bases at J, with 10 bases between the two ends. Germline V lookup: CDR1 ENHRY, CDR2 SYGVKD. In nucleotides, the CDR3 is TGTGCCATCAGTGATCAGGGAAGAAGCACAGATACGCAGTATTTT. It is translated as CAISDQGRSTDTQYF.

This clone was observed a handful of times. This chain links TRBV7-9 with TRBJ2-7; 12 nucleotides line up with TRBD2. CDR1 SEHNR and CDR2 FQNEAQ come from the germline V gene (reference sequence). CDR3 length equals 14 residues. V lost 4 bases to trimming and J lost 2 bases; unmatched junction nucleotides: 0. The CDR3 DNA sequence: TGTGCCAGCAGCTGGACTAGCGGGGCCTACGAGCAGTACTTC. As protein: CASSWTSGAYEQYF.

The chain has TRBV19 and TRBJ2-3; D is uncertain. V gave up 7 bases and J gave up 0 bases, with 8 bases separating them. The CDR3 runs 13 residues. The V gene's germline CDR1 is LNHDA and CDR2 SQIVND (reference sequence). The CDR3 nucleotides read TGTGCCAGTATGGGCGTCAGCACAGATACGCAGTATTTT. Translating it yields CASMGVSTDTQYF.

This sequence joins TRBV19 and TRBJ1-1; D might be TRBD1 (5 bases). V shed 1 base and J shed 11 bases, with 17 bases lying between them. The CDR3 has 14 amino acids. In germline, CDR1 is LNHDA, CDR2 SQIVND (reference sequence). CDR3 coding DNA: TGTGCCAGTAGTATAGGAGGGGCGACCGCTGCGGCTTTCTTT. Translating gives CASSIGGATAAAFF.

The rearrangement joins TRBV7-2 to TRBJ2-7; 9 bases match TRBD1. In germline, CDR1 is SGHTA, CDR2 FQGNSA. The V segment lost 3 bases and the J segment 2 bases; nucleotides outside the gene matches: 5. This CDR3 contains 15 residues. The CDR3 DNA sequence: TGTGCCAGCAGCTTCTCCGGGACAGGGCCCTACGAGCAGTACTTC. Its translation: CASSFSGTGPYEQYF.

In this sample, this clone turned up a few times. The chain uses TRBV25-1 and TRBJ1-3; 10 nucleotides line up with TRBD1. CDR1 is MGHDK and CDR2 is SYGVNS in the germline V gene. V was clipped by 8 bases and J by 4 bases; unmatched bases: 11. CDR3 length equals 16 residues. Written as DNA, the CDR3 is TGTGCCAGCGGAGGACCGACAGGGGGCTTGGGAAACACCATATATTTT. Encoded protein: CASGGPTGGLGNTIYF.

The chain is built from TRBV6-1 and TRBJ1-1, with D unclear. Between the trimmed V and J ends, which lost 2 bases and 4 bases, there was a span of 2 bases. The CDR3 length is 11 residues. Germline CDR1 reads MNHNS; CDR2 reads SASEGT. This CDR3 reads CASSESTEAFF. For the CDR3, the DNA is TGTGCCAGCAGTGAAAGCACTGAAGCTTTCTTT.

The rearrangement joins TRBV6-5 to TRBJ1-3; D is undetermined. V lost 6 bases to trimming and J lost 9 bases, with 9 bases between them. The germline gives CDR1 MNHEY, CDR2 SVGAGI. CDR3 length equals 11 residues. CDR3 sequence reads: CASRLDFTIYF. CDR3 nucleotide sequence: TGTGCCAGCAGGCTGGATTTCACCATATATTTT.

This chain uses TRBV28 with TRBJ2-3; TRBD2 aligns across 7 bases. V shed 5 bases, J shed 1 base, and the junction held 15 bases outside the gene matches. Per the germline V gene, CDR1 is MDHEN and CDR2 is SYDVKM. This CDR3 comprises 18 residues. CDR3 sequence reads: CASSPPPRTSRGTDTQYF. DNA for the CDR3: TGTGCCAGCAGTCCCCCCCCTCGGACTAGTCGTGGCACAGATACGCAGTATTTT.

The chain joins TRBV27 to TRBJ2-2; 9 bases align to TRBD1. The CDR3 contains 17 residues. V trimming: 5 bases; J trimming: 5 bases; junction bases outside the gene matches: 12. Germline-derived CDR1 and CDR2 are MNHEY and SMNVEV (reference sequence). CDR3 sequence (DNA): TGTGCCAGCAGTCCACCCCTCGGGACAGGGCGGACCGGGGAGCTGTTTTTT. It specifies CASSPPLGTGRTGELFF.

The chain recombines TRBV5-1 with TRBJ1-1, with no clear D. The V gene lost 1 base and the J gene lost 6 bases, with 19 bases spanning the gap. The CDR3 covers 16 residues. Per germline, CDR1 SGHRS and CDR2 YFSETQ. DNA of the CDR3: TGCGCCAGCAGCTTGAACCCGGACTGGGGAGTGCCTGAAGCTTTCTTT. Residues: CASSLNPDWGVPEAFF.

The V and J genes are TRBV5-1 and TRBJ2-4; TRBD1 matches 8 bases. Germline V gene data show CDR1 as SGHRS and CDR2 as YFSETQ. The CDR3 spans 15 residues. V gave up 2 bases and J gave up 3 bases; unmatched junction bases: 4. Here the CDR3 reads CASSLQGVGKNIQYF. The DNA of the CDR3 is TGCGCCAGCAGCTTACAGGGGGTGGGCAAAAACATTCAGTACTTC.

This clone is a singleton in its sample. The chain recombines TRBV5-1 with TRBJ2-3, with 12 bases identical to TRBD2. This CDR3 spans 16 amino acids. Germline-derived CDR1 and CDR2 are SGHRS and YFSETQ. With V trimmed by 4 bases and J by 0 bases, 3 bases remained unmatched. CDR3 residues: CASSPGLAGSTDTQYF. The CDR3 nucleotides read TGCGCCAGCAGCCCCGGACTAGCGGGGAGCACAGATACGCAGTATTTT.

The V gene is TRBV28, the J gene TRBJ2-7; 7 bases fit TRBD2. CDR1 is MDHEN, CDR2 SYDVKM, per germline. The CDR3 contains 17 residues. V dropped 3 bases and J dropped 2; count of bases not matched to a gene: 13. In DNA form, the CDR3 reads TGTGCCAGCAGTTTGGGATTCATTGGGGGGAGGGCCTACGAGCAGTACTTC. This encodes CASSLGFIGGRAYEQYF.

The rearrangement uses TRBV4-1 and TRBJ2-1; D might be TRBD1 (5 bases). The V end was cut by 0 bases, the J end by 0 bases, with 12 bases between. Germline CDR1 and CDR2: MGHRA and YSYEKL. There are 17 residues in the CDR3. DNA for the CDR3: TGCGCCAGCAGCCAAGATTACAGGCCGAGCTCCTACAATGAGCAGTTCTTC. It codes for CASSQDYRPSSYNEQFF.

In its sample, this clone was seen once. The chain links TRBV25-1 to TRBJ2-7, with D perhaps given as TRBD1 or TRBD2 (5 bases each). Trimming stripped 4 bases from V and 0 bases from J, with 16 bases between. From germline, CDR1 is MGHDK and CDR2 SYGVNS. The CDR3 extends over 16 amino acids. CDR3: CASSANLGVGSYEQYF. DNA for the CDR3: TGTGCCAGCAGTGCAAATTTGGGGGTAGGCTCCTACGAGCAGTACTTC.

This clone was detected only a few times. The chain has TRBV21-1 and TRBJ1-5; the D call TRBD1 from the table was never checked on the DNA. TRBV21-1 is a listed pseudogene. The CDR3 has 13 amino acids. The CDR3 here is CASRSIRHQPQHF. The CDR3, as DNA: TGTGCCAGCAGGTCAATCAGGCATCAGCCCCAGCATTTT.

The rearrangement joins TRBV6-5 to TRBJ2-1, with a possible D match to TRBD1 (6 bases). The CDR3 consists of 15 residues. Trimming pared 4 bases from V and 5 bases from J, leaving 15 bases between. CDR1 and CDR2 (germline): MNHEY, SVGAGI. DNA of the CDR3: TGTGCCAGCAGTTCTAGGGGGAAAGCGGACAATGAGCAGTTCTTC. Encoded protein: CASSSRGKADNEQFF.

This rearrangement joins TRBV4-2 to TRBJ1-4; D possibly corresponds to TRBD1 (5 bases). CDR3 length: 16 amino acids. The ends were cut back, 1 base at V and 5 bases at J, with 14 bases in the middle. The germline V gene has CDR1 LGHNA and CDR2 YNFKEQ. The CDR3 is CASSQGGGTANEKLFF. The CDR3 nucleotides read TGTGCCAGCAGCCAAGGTGGAGGGACGGCGAATGAAAAACTGTTTTTT.

This chain links TRBV7-9 with TRBJ1-2; 10 nucleotides line up with TRBD1. V lost 5 bases to trimming and J lost 5 bases; unmatched junction nucleotides: 11. Germline V gene sequence: CDR1 SEHNR, CDR2 FQNEAQ (reference sequence). This CDR3 region has 16 residues. In DNA, the CDR3 is TGTGCCAGCAGCAAGACAGGGGGCGGGCGCCTATATGGCTACACCTTC. Translated: CASSKTGGGRLYGYTF. Complete variable domain (other parts from reference TRBV7-9 and TRBJ1-2): DTGVSQNPRHKITKRGQNVTFRCDPISEHNRLYWYRQTLGQGPEFLTYFQNEAQLEKSRLLSDRFSAERPKGSFSTLEIQRTEQGDSAMYLCASSKTGGGRLYGYTFGSGTRLTVV.

J is TRBJ2-5 and V is TRBV29-1; 9 bases map to TRBD1. Losses at the gene ends were 6 bases for V and 5 bases for J; bases not matched to a gene: 7. Per germline, CDR1 SQVTM and CDR2 ANQGSEA. The CDR3 loop spans 13 amino acids. CDR3 residues: CSVPGQGWETQYF. The CDR3 bases are TGCAGCGTACCGGGACAGGGATGGGAGACCCAGTACTTC.